The 30 T cell receptor beta chains below were found in one sample sequenced in a study of shared clonotypes between healthy human individuals. Naivety among CD8 cells was defined by CD45RO negativity and positive CCR7 selection, thereby excluding terminally differentiated effector memory CD45RA+ cells. Measured with immunoSEQ multiplex PCR; TCRdb has only the in-frame clones, and not every one. The sample yields hundreds of thousands of clones, 96% seen once. Sequencing was done on a sample of naive CD8+ T cells sorted from blood. The receptors here all came from a woman aged 30 to 39 in good health.

The V and J genes are TRBV28 and TRBJ2-5; the D is unclear. The DNA matches TRBJ2-7 better at its end, which makes the J call doubtful. The CDR3 is made up of 11 amino acids. Germline CDR1 reads MDHEN; CDR2 reads SYDVKM. The CDR3 spells CASSFSYEQYF. The CDR3 nucleotides are TGTGCCAGCAGTTTCTCCTACGAGCAGTACTTC.

This clone was seen just once. The rearrangement links TRBV27 to TRBJ2-3; 7 bases match TRBD2. Germline V lookup: CDR1 MNHEY, CDR2 SMNVEV (reference sequence). J was trimmed by 4 bases and V by 6 bases; bases with no gene match: 7. There are 14 residues in the CDR3. CDR3 coding DNA: TGTGCCAGCAGGGGGCGGGAGTTCCCAGATACGCAGTATTTT. Protein sequence: CASRGREFPDTQYF.

The chain has TRBV5-8 and TRBJ1-5; a possible D gene is TRBD1 (5 bases). The CDR3 loop spans 13 amino acids. V was clipped by 4 bases and J by 5 bases, with 10 bases between them. Germline CDR1 and CDR2: SGHTS and YDEGEE. CDR3 region: CASSPQEYQPQHF. The CDR3 bases are TGTGCCAGCAGCCCACAGGAGTATCAGCCCCAGCATTTT.

The chain uses TRBV19 and TRBJ2-7, with 8 bases lining up with TRBD2. CDR1 is LNHDA, CDR2 SQIVND, per germline (reference sequence). The CDR3 runs 15 residues. Losses at the gene ends were 3 bases for V and 0 bases for J; bases not matched to a gene: 4. The CDR3 DNA reads TGTGCCAGTAGTATTGGCGGGAGGCCCTCCTACGAGCAGTACTTC. Amino acids: CASSIGGRPSYEQYF.

The chain has TRBV27 and TRBJ2-1; no clear D gene. The CDR3 sequence is 14 residues long. The germline V gene has CDR1 MNHEY and CDR2 SMNVEV (reference sequence). Trimming left V 2 bases short and J 10 bases short, with 15 bases between. CDR3 coding DNA: TGTGCCAGCAGTTTACTCGACGGTCAGACAGAGCAGTTCTTC. Protein product: CASSLLDGQTEQFF.

Points on this clone: No conserved phenylalanine or tryptophan is present at the end of the CDR3, so a read error is the likely explanation. The DNA is omitted, as the CDR3 cannot be located on it reliably, and the CDR3 follows TCRdb's listing. This chain connects TRBV6-1 to TRBJ1-2; TRBD1, the D gene given by the table, was not confirmed from the DNA. Per the germline V gene, CDR1 is MNHNS and CDR2 is SASEGT. The CDR3 length equals 14 residues, ends included. CDR3 amino acids: CASSALGTGSLSDL.

V gene TRBV5-1 combines with J gene TRBJ2-5; the D is unclear. The end of the DNA aligns better with TRBJ2-7, so the J call may be wrong. This CDR3 has 12 amino acids. Germline values: CDR1 SGHRS, CDR2 YFSETQ. The CDR3: CASSSDNYEQYF. DNA of the CDR3: TGCGCCAGCAGCTCCGACAACTACGAGCAGTACTTC.

A note on this clone: This CDR3 is also generated by other DNA sequences in the sample. This chain links TRBV28 with TRBJ2-1; D not resolved. The germline gives CDR1 MDHEN, CDR2 SYDVKM. Trimming took 3 bases from V and 1 from J, leaving 7 bases between them. This CDR3 contains 14 residues. The CDR3 loop reads CASSFMGSYNEQFF. The CDR3, as DNA: TGTGCCAGCAGTTTTATGGGGTCCTACAATGAGCAGTTCTTC.

The chain combines TRBV4-2 with TRBJ2-3; D unresolved. Trimming removed 4 bases from V and 4 bases from J, with 9 bases in between. This CDR3 contains 13 residues. From germline, CDR1 is LGHNA and CDR2 YNFKEQ. The CDR3 bases are TGTGCCAGCAGCCCCAGCCAATCAGATACGCAGTATTTT. Protein: CASSPSQSDTQYF.

The V gene is TRBV28, the J gene TRBJ2-5; D tentatively reads TRBD1 or TRBD2 (5 bases each). The J call is uncertain, as TRBJ2-7 better fits the DNA end. The CDR3 has 14 residues. From germline, CDR1 is MDHEN and CDR2 SYDVKM. This chain's CDR3 is CASSWDAGPYEQYF. The DNA of the CDR3 is TGTGCCAGCAGCTGGGACGCCGGCCCCTACGAGCAGTACTTC.

The chain uses TRBV28 and TRBJ2-5; D not certain. This CDR3 is 13 amino acids long. Germline V CDR1 and CDR2: MDHEN, SYDVKM. Trimming pared 3 bases from V and 5 bases from J, leaving 10 bases between. The CDR3 sequence is CASSLLQRETQYF. The CDR3 coding sequence is TGTGCCAGCAGTTTGCTTCAGAGGGAGACCCAGTACTTC.

This chain uses TRBV7-8 with TRBJ2-7; 8 bases align to TRBD1. Germline V CDR1 and CDR2: SGHVS, FQNEAQ. CDR3 size: 15 residues. V shed 3 bases and J 6 bases; nucleotides not matched to a gene: 10. The CDR3 loop reads CASSFPDRGSREQYF. The CDR3 nucleotides are TGTGCCAGCAGCTTCCCCGACAGGGGCTCTCGCGAGCAGTACTTC.

The J gene is TRBJ2-1, the V gene TRBV28; no reliable D call. Between the trimmed V and J ends, which lost 4 bases and 4 bases, there was a span of 11 bases. Germline loops: CDR1 MDHEN, CDR2 SYDVKM. This CDR3 has 14 residues. The CDR3 region is CASSSNLEYNEQFF. The CDR3 nucleotides are TGTGCCAGCAGTTCAAACTTAGAGTACAATGAGCAGTTCTTC.

About this clone itself: The same CDR3 also results from other DNA sequences found in this sample. The V gene is TRBV19, the J gene TRBJ2-7; D is undetermined. Looked up from germline, CDR1 is LNHDA and CDR2 is SQIVND (reference sequence). V was trimmed by 3 bases and J by 1 base, leaving 10 bases between them. This CDR3 contains 14 residues. The CDR3 loop reads CASSISGSSYEQYF. The CDR3 region has the DNA TGTGCCAGTAGTATTAGTGGAAGTTCCTACGAGCAGTACTTC.

Comment on this clone: The junction differs from germline at one of its ends, possibly a read error. The chain combines TRBV6-4 with TRBJ2-7; TRBD1 might be the D (5 bases). Germline V lookup: CDR1 MRHNA, CDR2 SNTAGT. This CDR3 is 13 amino acids long. This CDR3 is CASSAGHGYEQSF. The CDR3 nucleotides are TGTGCCAGCAGTGCAGGACATGGCTACGAGCAGTCCTTC.

This clone was found once. The rearrangement joins TRBV7-9 to TRBJ2-3; 7 bases fit TRBD2. V trimming: 0 bases; J trimming: 3 bases; junction bases outside the gene matches: 6. Per germline, CDR1 SEHNR and CDR2 FQNEAQ (reference sequence). This CDR3 comprises 16 residues. CDR3 amino acids: CASSLAVGGETDTQYF. The CDR3 DNA sequence: TGTGCCAGCAGCTTAGCGGTGGGAGGGGAGACAGATACGCAGTATTTT.

The chain combines TRBV7-9 with TRBJ1-2; D call uncertain. The CDR3 contains 13 residues. The ends were cut back, 4 bases at V and 6 bases at J, with 12 bases in the middle. Germline assignment: CDR1 SEHNR and CDR2 FQNEAQ (reference sequence). CDR3 DNA: TGTGCCAGCAGCTCCCACCGGGGTGATGGCTACACCTTC. It is translated as CASSSHRGDGYTF.

The chain carries TRBV27 and TRBJ2-3, with D unclear. Trimming stripped 1 base from V and 3 bases from J, with 5 bases between. Germline lookup yields CDR1 MNHEY and CDR2 SMNVEV (reference sequence). The CDR3 runs to 13 residues. The CDR3 nucleotides read TGTGCCAGCAGTTTATGGTATACAGATACGCAGTATTTT. Its protein product is CASSLWYTDTQYF.

J is TRBJ1-1 and V is TRBV5-6, with D possibly TRBD1 on 6 matching bases. Trimming took 4 bases from V and 2 from J, leaving 15 bases between them. Looked up from germline, CDR1 is SGHDT and CDR2 is YYEEEE. CDR3 length: 15 amino acids. In DNA form, the CDR3 reads TGTGCCAGCAGCCATGGGGGGCTACCAAACACTGAAGCTTTCTTT. Protein sequence: CASSHGGLPNTEAFF.

The chain has TRBV9 and TRBJ2-2; D uncertain. V shed 4 bases and J shed 1 base, with 5 bases lying between them. Germline lookup yields CDR1 SGDLS and CDR2 YYNGEE. This CDR3 is built from 13 residues. The CDR3 nucleotides are TGTGCCAGCAGCCTCGGGAACACCGGGGAGCTGTTTTTT. Amino acids: CASSLGNTGELFF.

The chain is built from TRBV15 and TRBJ2-5; D is possibly TRBD1 (5 bases). This CDR3 is built from 17 residues. Trimming cost V 2 bases and J 2 bases, with 18 bases left between them. Germline values: CDR1 LNHNV, CDR2 YYDKDF (reference sequence). DNA for the CDR3: TGTGCCACCAGCAGAAATACTCATACCCAGGGACAAGAGACCCAGTACTTC. Its protein product is CATSRNTHTQGQETQYF.

The chain has TRBV5-6 and TRBJ2-1, with 11 bases identical to TRBD2. The germline CDR1 and CDR2 sequences are SGHDT and YYEEEE. After removal of 0 bases from V and 3 bases from J, the junction contained 5 bases not matched to a gene. This CDR3 comprises 17 residues. CDR3 coding DNA: TGTGCCAGCAGCTTGGCGATACTAGCGGGAGACTACAATGAGCAGTTCTTC. This encodes CASSLAILAGDYNEQFF.

This sequence joins TRBV7-2 and TRBJ2-1; the match to TRBD2 covers 9 bases. The CDR3 length is 14 residues. Trimming took 3 bases from V and 5 from J; bases not matched to a gene: 2. Germline-derived CDR1 and CDR2 are SGHTA and FQGNSA. The CDR3 here is CASSFSGSDNEQFF. CDR3 in DNA: TGTGCCAGCAGCTTTAGCGGGAGTGACAATGAGCAGTTCTTC.

The V call is TRBV27, the J call TRBJ2-1; tentative D call: TRBD1 (6 bases). Germline V CDR1 and CDR2: MNHEY, SMNVEV (reference sequence). Trimming pared 2 bases from V and 2 bases from J, leaving 10 bases between. CDR3 length: 15 amino acids. In DNA form, the CDR3 reads TGTGCCAGCAGTTTACAGGGGTCACCCTACAATGAGCAGTTCTTC. It translates to CASSLQGSPYNEQFF.

The chain recombines TRBV19 with TRBJ1-1; TRBD1 is a possible D gene (6 bases). Trimming cost V 2 bases and J 4 bases, with 20 bases left between them. The CDR3 runs 17 residues. Germline V lookup: CDR1 LNHDA, CDR2 SQIVND (reference sequence). The CDR3 nucleotides read TGTGCCAGTAGTATACCCAGGAACACGTACAGGGTCACTGAAGCTTTCTTT. Residues: CASSIPRNTYRVTEAFF.

The V call is TRBV6-1, the J call TRBJ2-7; D remains ambiguous. Germline V gives CDR1 MNHNS, CDR2 SASEGT. V was shortened by 2 bases and J by 2 bases, with 10 bases between the two germline ends. The CDR3 has 14 amino acids. The CDR3 sequence is CASSERAVPYEQYF. The CDR3 nucleotides read TGTGCCAGCAGTGAACGGGCCGTTCCCTACGAGCAGTACTTC.

This clone was detected only a few times. The rearrangement uses TRBV7-9 and TRBJ2-5; a weak D match, TRBD2 (6 bases). Germline V CDR1 and CDR2: SEHNR, FQNEAQ (reference sequence). Deletions cut 2 bases from V and 5 bases from J, with 9 bases between. The CDR3 runs 13 residues. CDR3 in amino acids: CASSLTGGETQYF. The DNA of the CDR3 is TGTGCCAGCAGCTTAACTGGGGGGGAGACCCAGTACTTC.

The rearrangement joins TRBV19 to TRBJ1-4; unclear D gene. Deletions cut 3 bases from V and 4 bases from J, with 9 bases between. The CDR3 is made up of 14 amino acids. Germline-derived CDR1 and CDR2 are LNHDA and SQIVND (reference sequence). The CDR3 bases are TGTGCCAGTAGTATGAGGGCAGGTAATGAAAAACTGTTTTTT. Residues: CASSMRAGNEKLFF.

The chain recombines TRBV5-4 with TRBJ2-3, with no clear D. There are 12 residues in the CDR3. V lost 3 bases, J lost 2 bases, and 4 bases lay in between. Per germline, CDR1 SGHNT and CDR2 YYREEE (reference sequence). CDR3 sequence (DNA): TGTGCCAGCAGCTCTTCCACAGATACGCAGTATTTT. The encoded protein is CASSSSTDTQYF.

The chain links TRBV19 to TRBJ2-7; TRBD1 matches at 10 bases. With V trimmed by 4 bases and J by 5 bases, 11 bases remained unmatched. Germline V gene lookup returns CDR1 LNHDA and CDR2 SQIVND (reference sequence). This CDR3 is built from 16 residues. CDR3 loop: CASSTELRDRGNEQYF. CDR3 nucleotides: TGTGCCAGTAGTACCGAACTCCGGGACAGGGGCAACGAGCAGTACTTC.